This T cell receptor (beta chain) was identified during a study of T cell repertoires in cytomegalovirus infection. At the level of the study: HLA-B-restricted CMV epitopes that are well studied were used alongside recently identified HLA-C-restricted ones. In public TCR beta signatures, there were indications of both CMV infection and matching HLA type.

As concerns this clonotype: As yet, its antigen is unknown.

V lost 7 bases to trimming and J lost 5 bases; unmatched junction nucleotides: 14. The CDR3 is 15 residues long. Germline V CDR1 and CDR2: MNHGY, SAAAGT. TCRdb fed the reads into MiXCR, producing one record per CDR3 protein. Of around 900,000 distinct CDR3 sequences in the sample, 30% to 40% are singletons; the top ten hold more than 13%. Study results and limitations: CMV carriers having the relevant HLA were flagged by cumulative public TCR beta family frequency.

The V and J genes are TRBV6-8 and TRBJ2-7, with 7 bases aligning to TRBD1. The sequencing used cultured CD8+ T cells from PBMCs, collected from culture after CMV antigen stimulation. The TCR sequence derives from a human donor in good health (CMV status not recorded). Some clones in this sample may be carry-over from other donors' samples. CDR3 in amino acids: CASTQGVGSNHEQYF. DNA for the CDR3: TGTGCCAGCACCCAGGGGGTAGGGTCAAACCACGAGCAGTACTTC.